A single sample is the source of the 32 T cell receptor beta chains below, sequenced in a study of T cells in Graves' hyperthyroidism and ophthalmopathy. Amplified TCR beta CDR3 regions derived from RNA transcripts. An initial round of RT-PCR targeting the TCR CDR3 relied on the HTBI primer set. One entry per CDR3 protein results from TCRdb running MiXCR on the multiplex PCR reads. Of around 620,000 distinct CDR3 sequences listed, around 16% are singletons. Sequencing was carried out using blood. These receptors were collected from a woman in her 30s with Graves' hyperthyroidism.

The V gene is TRBV7-2, the J gene TRBJ2-2; 14 bases line up with TRBD2. The CDR3 has 18 amino acids. Germline V CDR1 and CDR2: SGHTA, FQGNSA. J was trimmed by 6 bases and V by 2 bases; bases with no gene match: 8. CDR3 coding DNA: TGTGCCAGCAGCTTATTCCCGGGACTAGCGGGAGTGGCCGGGGAGCTGTTTTTT. Its translation: CASSLFPGLAGVAGELFF.

This clonotype was recorded at least ten times. The J gene is TRBJ2-2, the V gene TRBV11-2; D unresolved. The V gene's germline CDR1 is SGHAT and CDR2 FQNNGV. CDR3 length equals 13 residues. V gave up 6 bases and J gave up 5 bases, with 10 bases separating them. The CDR3 loop is CASRVHWTGELFF. For the CDR3, the DNA is TGTGCCAGCAGAGTCCACTGGACCGGGGAGCTGTTTTTT.

This clonotype was seen at least ten times. The chain joins TRBV29-1 to TRBJ1-2; 8 nucleotides align to TRBD1. CDR1 and CDR2 from the germline V gene are SQVTM and ANQGSEA. Unmatched junction bases numbered 3, after V lost 7 bases and J lost 2 bases. The CDR3 is 12 residues long. This CDR3 reads CSAGQGNYGYTF. CDR3 sequence (DNA): TGCAGCGCTGGACAGGGCAACTATGGCTACACCTTC.

This chain joins TRBV7-2 and TRBJ1-2, with D maybe TRBD1 (5 bases). The germline gives CDR1 SGHTA, CDR2 FQGNSA. The CDR3 extends over 15 amino acids. V was clipped by 5 bases and J by 5 bases, with 18 bases between them. The CDR3 coding sequence is TGTGCCAGCAGCCGATACCAGGGCCCGCGGTATGGCTACACCTTC. This sequence encodes CASSRYQGPRYGYTF. The entire variable domain, with the rest obtained from reference TRBV7-2 and TRBJ1-2, is as follows: GAGVSQSPSNKVTEKGKDVELRCDPISGHTALYWYRQSLGQGLEFLIYFQGNSAPDKSGLPSDRFSAERTGGSVSTLTIQRTQQEDSAVYLCASSRYQGPRYGYTFGSGTRLTVV.

This clonotype was seen just once. The junction does not match germline at one end; this may be a read error. V and J are TRBV27 and TRBJ1-1, with D possibly TRBD1 on 5 matching bases. There are 16 residues in the CDR3. Germline assignment: CDR1 MNHEY and CDR2 SMNVEV (reference sequence). CDR3 residues: CASSFLGAAMNTEAFF. DNA of the CDR3: TGTGCCAGCAGTTTTCTCGGGGCAGCGATGAACACCGAAGCTTTCTTT.

The J gene is TRBJ1-4, the V gene TRBV5-1; D is unresolved. The V gene's germline CDR1 is SGHRS and CDR2 YFSETQ. The CDR3 is made up of 13 amino acids. Trimming shortened V by 5 bases and J by 6 bases, and 11 bases separated the two germline ends. CDR3 bases: TGCGCCAGCAGAACGGCCCGGCATGAAAAACTGTTTTTT. As protein: CASRTARHEKLFF.

This clonotype has ten or more counts. This chain joins TRBV29-1 and TRBJ1-1; D may be TRBD1 (5 bases). V lost 5 bases, J lost 4 bases, and 11 bases lay in between. Germline CDR1 SQVTM, CDR2 ANQGSEA. The CDR3 runs to 12 residues. As DNA, the CDR3 is TGCAGCGTTAGGGGCCCGGGCACTGAAGCTTTCTTT. Its translation is CSVRGPGTEAFF.

The J gene is TRBJ1-2, the V gene TRBV9, with D possibly TRBD1 on 5 matching bases. Germline V gene sequence: CDR1 SGDLS, CDR2 YYNGEE. Trimming removed 3 bases from V and 4 bases from J, with 13 bases in between. This CDR3 is built from 14 residues. CDR3 region: CASSAGSGAYGYTF. CDR3 DNA sequence: TGTGCCAGCAGCGCAGGGTCCGGGGCCTATGGCTACACCTTC.

The CDR3 DNA is TGTGCCAGCAGTAAGAGTCGCACAGATACGCAGTATTTT. The encoded protein is CASSKSRTDTQYF. The chain carries TRBV7-3 and TRBJ2-3, with D unclear. This CDR3 is 13 amino acids long. V shed 6 bases and J shed 1 base, with 8 bases lying between them. Germline values: CDR1 SGHTA, CDR2 FQGTGA.

The CDR3 DNA reads as TGCAGTGCTCTGTACCAGGGGCCCCAGCATTTT. Its protein is CSALYQGPQHF. This sequence joins TRBV20-1 and TRBJ1-5; a possible D gene is TRBD1 (5 bases). Trimming left V 5 bases short and J 9 bases short, with 11 bases between. Germline CDR1 is DFQATT and CDR2 is SNEGSKA (reference sequence). The CDR3 has 11 amino acids.

V is TRBV6-1 and J is TRBJ1-2; 12 bases line up with TRBD1. The V segment lost 5 bases and the J segment 6 bases; nucleotides outside the gene matches: 19. This CDR3 has 19 amino acids. Germline CDR1 and CDR2: MNHNS and SASEGT. The CDR3 sequence is CASSRTTGTGGGPPHGYTF. The CDR3 DNA is TGTGCCAGCAGTCGTACGACCGGGACAGGGGGCGGTCCCCCTCATGGCTACACCTTC.

CDR3 region: CASSQDVDRYGYTF. CDR3 nucleotides: TGTGCCAGCAGTCAGGACGTGGACCGGTATGGCTACACCTTC. The chain carries TRBV7-9 and TRBJ1-2; D unclear. The CDR3 sequence is 14 residues long. Trimming cost V 6 bases and J 5 bases, with 16 bases left between them. The germline CDR1 and CDR2 sequences are SEHNR and FQNEAQ (reference sequence).

This clonotype was detected many times. For the CDR3, the DNA is TGTGCCAGCACCGGAGTGGCTCGGGCAGATACGCAGTATTTT. Encoded protein: CASTGVARADTQYF. V usage is TRBV2 and J usage is TRBJ2-3; D gene ambiguous. With 7 bases removed from V and 4 bases from J, the gap between germline ends came to 15 bases. The CDR3 loop spans 14 amino acids. Per the germline V gene, CDR1 is SNHLY and CDR2 is FYNNEI.

This clonotype has ten or more counts. This sequence joins TRBV11-2 and TRBJ2-5, with 8 bases identical to TRBD1. The CDR3 spans 13 residues. Germline loops: CDR1 SGHAT, CDR2 FQNNGV. With 3 bases clipped from V and 9 bases from J, the junction kept 6 bases outside the gene matches. The CDR3 DNA is TGTGCCAGCAGCTTGGACAGGGATACGGCCCAGTACTTC. This encodes CASSLDRDTAQYF.

This clonotype came up many times. The genes are TRBV6-5 and TRBJ2-1; no clear D. The germline V gene has CDR1 MNHEY and CDR2 SVGAGI. The CDR3 extends over 13 amino acids. With 0 bases removed from V and 14 bases from J, the gap between germline ends came to 14 bases. The DNA for the CDR3 is TGTGCCAGCAGTTACTCCGGGCGTTTCGTGGAGTTCTTC. Translated: CASSYSGRFVEFF.

This clonotype was observed a few times. The chain has TRBV6-1 and TRBJ1-2, with a weak D call TRBD1 (5 bases). Germline CDR1 is MNHNS and CDR2 is SASEGT. This CDR3 spans 13 amino acids. The ends were cut back, 8 bases at V and 3 bases at J, with 13 bases in the middle. CDR3 in amino acids: CASHGQGDYGYTF. CDR3 DNA sequence: TGTGCCAGCCATGGGCAGGGCGACTATGGCTACACCTTC.

In its sample, this clonotype was seen many times. The V and J genes are TRBV12-3 or TRBV12-4 and TRBJ2-3; 7 bases are a match to TRBD2. The CDR3 loop spans 17 amino acids. The V gene end was trimmed by 4 bases and the J gene end by 0 bases; junction bases not matched to a gene: 10. The CDR3 region is CASSWDWSGTSTDTQYF. CDR3 bases: TGTGCCAGCAGTTGGGACTGGAGCGGGACTAGCACAGATACGCAGTATTTT.

This clonotype was seen more than once but under ten times. This chain links TRBV20-1 with TRBJ2-1, with a possible D match to TRBD2 (6 bases). The CDR3 covers 19 residues. V lost 0 bases and J lost 7, with 28 bases in between. Germline-derived CDR1 and CDR2 are DFQATT and SNEGSKA (reference sequence). The CDR3 nucleotides read TGCAGTGCTAGAGACGACCGGTATAGCGGAGCCTCAAGGGCGAATGAGCAGTTCTTC. Its protein product is CSARDDRYSGASRANEQFF.

This clonotype has ten or more counts. The chain joins TRBV20-1 to TRBJ2-7; D may correspond to TRBD1 or TRBD2 (6 bases each). The CDR3 loop spans 13 amino acids. The V gene lost 0 bases and the J gene lost 7 bases, with 13 bases spanning the gap. CDR1 and CDR2 (germline): DFQATT, SNEGSKA (reference sequence). CDR3 coding DNA: TGCAGTGCTAGAGAAACGGGGGCGAGGGAGCAGTACTTC. Its protein product is CSARETGAREQYF.

J is TRBJ1-1 and V is TRBV5-1; D unresolved. V lost 3 bases and J lost 1, with 13 bases in between. CDR1 and CDR2 (germline): SGHRS, YFSETQ. The CDR3 covers 15 residues. The chain's CDR3 is CASSSLTGPNTEAFF. CDR3 nucleotide sequence: TGCGCCAGCAGCTCACTTACCGGCCCGAACACTGAAGCTTTCTTT. The variable domain in full, completed from reference TRBV5-1 and TRBJ1-1, reads KAGVTQTPRYLIKTRGQQVTLSCSPISGHRSVSWYQQTPGQGLQFLFEYFSETQRNKGNFPGRFSGRQFSNSRSEMNVSTLELGDSALYLCASSSLTGPNTEAFFGQGTRLTVV.

This clonotype was counted many times. The chain carries TRBV12-3 or TRBV12-4 and TRBJ2-1; the D gene is possibly TRBD2 (6 bases). The CDR3 is made up of 15 amino acids. V gave up 8 bases and J gave up 4 bases, with 18 bases separating them. The CDR3 bases are TGTGCCAGCGGAACTAGCCCGAACTTATACAATGAGCAGTTCTTC. The encoded protein is CASGTSPNLYNEQFF.

V gene TRBV28 combines with J gene TRBJ2-7, with 7 bases fitting TRBD1. The CDR3 is 16 residues long. Trimming at V came to 5 bases and at J to 3 bases, leaving 13 bases not matched to a gene. Germline V gives CDR1 MDHEN, CDR2 SYDVKM. The CDR3 loop reads CASSTPGTVTSYEQYF. The DNA of the CDR3 is TGTGCCAGCAGTACTCCCGGGACAGTGACGAGCTACGAGCAGTACTTC. The full variable domain, in which reference TRBV28 and TRBJ2-7 provide the parts outside the CDR3, is DVKVTQSSRYLVKRTGEKVFLECVQDMDHENMFWYRQDPGLGLRLIYFSYDVKMKEKGDIPEGYSVSREKKERFSLILESASTNQTSMYLCASSTPGTVTSYEQYFGPGTRLTVT.

This chain uses TRBV27 with TRBJ1-5; D not resolved. Trimming stripped 5 bases from V and 5 bases from J, with 16 bases between. CDR3 size: 15 residues. Germline V CDR1 and CDR2: MNHEY, SMNVEV (reference sequence). The CDR3 sequence is CASSGRLSGDQPQHF. The CDR3 DNA is TGTGCCAGCAGTGGTAGACTAAGCGGGGATCAGCCCCAGCATTTT.

This clonotype has a handful of counts. This chain uses TRBV29-1 with TRBJ2-1; 10 positions match TRBD2. The CDR3 sequence is 14 residues long. J gave up 4 bases and V 6 bases, and 6 bases lay outside the gene matches. The V gene's germline CDR1 is SQVTM and CDR2 ANQGSEA. For the CDR3, the DNA is TGCAGCGTCCAGCGGGAGGGCCATTACAATGAGCAGTTCTTC. Translated, it gives CSVQREGHYNEQFF.

The gene calls are TRBV3-1 and TRBJ1-1, with D tentatively TRBD1 (6 bases). Germline V gene data show CDR1 as LGHDT and CDR2 as YNNKEL (reference sequence). Trimming left V 6 bases short and J 4 bases short, with 12 bases between. The CDR3 is 13 amino acids. CDR3 sequence: CASRLRQATEAFF. CDR3 in DNA: TGTGCCAGCAGGCTAAGACAGGCCACTGAAGCTTTCTTT.

This clonotype was counted many times. The chain joins TRBV7-2 to TRBJ2-1; no firm D call. V was shortened by 6 bases and J by 9 bases, with 0 bases between the two germline ends. Germline CDR1 SGHTA, CDR2 FQGNSA. CDR3 size: 8 residues. DNA for the CDR3: TGTGCCAGCAGTGAGCAGTTCTTC. This encodes CASSEQFF. The full variable domain, its missing parts supplied by reference TRBV7-2 and TRBJ2-1, is GAGVSQSPSNKVTEKGKDVELRCDPISGHTALYWYRQSLGQGLEFLIYFQGNSAPDKSGLPSDRFSAERTGGSVSTLTIQRTQQEDSAVYLCASSEQFFGPGTRLTVL.

This clonotype occurred many times. In nucleotides, the CDR3 is TGTGCCAGCAGCCAACTAGCGGGAGGGCAGGGTGAGCAGTTCTTC. Its protein is CASSQLAGGQGEQFF. The genes are TRBV2 and TRBJ2-1; 13 nucleotides line up with TRBD2. The CDR3 extends over 15 amino acids. V lost 6 bases, J lost 9 bases, and 8 bases stayed unmatched. CDR1 SNHLY and CDR2 FYNNEI come from the germline V gene.

V is TRBV5-1 and J is TRBJ1-2, with unresolved D. CDR3 length: 13 residues. Germline V gene lookup returns CDR1 SGHRS and CDR2 YFSETQ. V lost 2 bases, J lost 3 bases, and 8 bases lay in between. CDR3 residues: CASSFEVDYGYTF. In DNA, the CDR3 is TGCGCCAGCAGCTTCGAGGTCGACTATGGCTACACCTTC.

This clonotype was observed many times. The V and J genes are TRBV2 and TRBJ1-1; D may be TRBD1 (5 bases). There are 13 residues in the CDR3. Germline assignment: CDR1 SNHLY and CDR2 FYNNEI. Trimming pared 10 bases from V and 0 bases from J, leaving 12 bases between. CDR3 nucleotide sequence: TGTGCCATCGTAGGGGATATGAACACTGAAGCTTTCTTT. Translation: CAIVGDMNTEAFF.

This clonotype was seen at least ten times. V and J are TRBV9 and TRBJ2-3; D might be TRBD1 (5 bases). Germline CDR1 reads SGDLS; CDR2 reads YYNGEE. There are 16 residues in the CDR3. The ends were cut back, 4 bases at V and 2 bases at J, with 17 bases in the middle. The chain's CDR3 is CASSTRLGPSTDTQYF. CDR3 nucleotides: TGTGCCAGCAGCACTCGACTGGGGCCTTCCACAGATACGCAGTATTTT.

This clonotype was counted a few times. This chain uses TRBV20-1 with TRBJ2-1, with 8 bases fitting TRBD2. Trimming at V came to 0 bases and at J to 7 bases, leaving 8 bases not matched to a gene. The CDR3 sequence is 15 residues long. Germline CDR1 and CDR2: DFQATT and SNEGSKA (reference sequence). The CDR3 DNA sequence: TGCAGTGCTAGAGACACTAGCGGTTACAGGAATGAGCAGTTCTTC. This encodes CSARDTSGYRNEQFF.

There are many counts of this clonotype. The J gene is TRBJ2-5, the V gene TRBV11-2; D is possibly TRBD2 (7 bases). The germline gives CDR1 SGHAT, CDR2 FQNNGV. Trimming removed 1 base from V and 5 bases from J, with 11 bases in between. The CDR3 consists of 14 residues. CDR3 sequence: CASSLAGGIETQYF. In DNA form, the CDR3 reads TGTGCCAGCAGCTTAGCGGGGGGCATTGAGACCCAGTACTTC.